This paragraph reports one T cell receptor (beta chain). As originally analysed: Amplification of reference gene primers was used by the study to estimate nucleated cell counts. The method was immunoSEQ multiplex PCR; TCRdb's version includes in-frame clones alone and lacks a portion of them. From that table come the V and J calls and clone size; the DNA was used to work out D and trimming. The sample has some 700,000 clones, approximately 90% seen once. This sample was included in a study of blood T cell repertoires in COVID-19. As for the study in general: COVID-19 samples collected from the United States, Italy and Spain covered acute and convalescent phases. PBMCs, B-cell-depleted T cells, or T cells provided the cDNA or gDNA that made up the material.

The CDR3 has 14 residues. V was pared by 3 bases and J by 6 bases, with 16 bases between. Germline V lookup: CDR1 SGHRS, CDR2 YFSETQ. The chain has TRBV5-1 and TRBJ2-7; D gene uncertain. This TCR was recovered from a young woman with acute or convalescent COVID-19. Sample: peripheral blood. CDR3 bases: TGCGCCAGCAGCTCCTCAACGGCTCCGGGCGAGCAGTACTTC. Amino acids: CASSSSTAPGEQYF.